This TCR beta chain is from a study of cytomegalovirus exposure and HLA in healthy donors. Points from the study as a whole: CMV serostatus was the sole immune exposure data available. The study listed some 160 cytomegalovirus-associated TCR beta chains. Earlier findings revealed that most TCR beta V segments proved productive either about 87% or about 30% of the time.

The CDR3 contains 13 residues. Germline V CDR1 and CDR2: SGHDN, FVKESK. V was trimmed by 1 base and J by 6 bases, leaving 10 bases between them. For this clone: No antigen is known for it.

The PCR had 60 Vbeta and 13 Jbeta primers. TCRdb's table, derived via immunoSEQ multiplex PCR, lists solely in-frame clones and lacks some. The sample lists approximately 150,000 clones; under 70% were seen once. The rearrangement links TRBV14 to TRBJ2-7, with unresolved D. The sample was PBMCs. This clonotype was sampled from a young woman in good health and CMV-seropositive. The CDR3 DNA follows: TGTGCCAGCAGCCAAGCGTCTCTATTCGAGCAGTACTTC. As protein: CASSQASLFEQYF.